The table lists the clone carrying this TCR beta chain with a few counts. In germline, CDR1 is KGHSH, CDR2 LQKENI. The CDR3 loop spans 16 amino acids. Trimming took 4 bases from V and 0 from J, leaving 14 bases between them. A second PCR, run for roughly 7 to 12 cycles, used a sample-barcoded 5' primer plus a J-beta primer mix. Tagging of each cDNA molecule was performed by a template-switch adaptor with 12 random nucleotides. Using its own MiXCR run on the 5' RACE reads, TCRdb lists one record per CDR3 protein. In the table there are some 1.8 million distinct CDR3 sequences, approximately 40% of which are singletons. This entry belongs to a study of blood T cells in healthy people across ages.

This TCR came from a human donor in good health. The sequencing input was blood. This chain uses TRBV18 with TRBJ2-3; D remains ambiguous. CDR3 residues: CASSLESRVSTDTQYF. CDR3 nucleotides: TGTGCCAGCTCACTGGAGAGCCGAGTAAGCACAGATACGCAGTATTTT. Variable domain in full (rest from reference TRBV18 and TRBJ2-3): NAGVMQNPRHLVRRRGQEARLRCSPMKGHSHVYWYRQLPEEGLKFMVYLQKENIIDESGMPKERFSAEFPKEGPSILRIQQVVRGDSAAYFCASSLESRVSTDTQYFGPGTRLTVL.